A single sample gave rise to the 8 T cell receptor beta chains below, sequenced in a study of Ad26.COV2.S vaccination and SARS-CoV-2 variants. Profiling relied on immunoSEQ multiplex PCR, and the TCRdb table lists in-frame clones only, not all of them. The sample includes roughly 150,000 clones, about nine tenths of them seen just once. The sequences come from peripheral blood, collected after recovery from COVID-19. These receptors originate from a human donor who had recovered from COVID-19.

This rearrangement joins TRBV19 to TRBJ2-4; D possibly corresponds to TRBD2 (5 bases). Between the trimmed V and J ends, which lost 6 bases and 0 bases, there was a span of 9 bases. The CDR3 runs to 14 residues. Per the germline V gene, CDR1 is LNHDA and CDR2 is SQIVND (reference sequence). The CDR3 DNA is TGTGCCAGTAGGGACGGGATAGCCAAAAACATTCAGTACTTC. Translation gives CASRDGIAKNIQYF.

The V gene is TRBV19, the J gene TRBJ1-2; weak D call: TRBD1 (5 bases). V lost 1 base and J lost 4, with 13 bases in between. The CDR3 is made up of 15 amino acids. CDR1 LNHDA and CDR2 SQIVND come from the germline V gene (reference sequence). The CDR3 DNA follows: TGTGCCAGTAGTATAGGGGGGATGAGACCCTATGGCTACACCTTC. It encodes CASSIGGMRPYGYTF.

This clone was recorded only once. The chain employs TRBV5-1 and TRBJ1-4; possible D gene TRBD1, 5 bases. The V gene's germline CDR1 is SGHRS and CDR2 YFSETQ. The CDR3 totals 14 residues. V lost 5 bases, J lost 0 bases, and 8 bases lay in between. The CDR3 DNA reads TGCGCCAGCAGGGGGACGGCAACTAATGAAAAACTGTTTTTT. It encodes CASRGTATNEKLFF.

This chain joins TRBV5-1 and TRBJ1-1; D call uncertain. Trimming pared 2 bases from V and 1 base from J, leaving 6 bases between. The CDR3 is 13 residues long. From germline, CDR1 is SGHRS and CDR2 YFSETQ. Here the CDR3 reads CASSLLGNTEAFF. The CDR3 coding sequence is TGCGCCAGCAGCTTATTAGGGAACACTGAAGCTTTCTTT.

V and J are TRBV6-1 and TRBJ2-7; D gene ambiguous. The CDR3 covers 18 residues. The V end lost 2 bases, the J end lost 2 bases, and 22 bases lay between the germline ends. The V gene's germline CDR1 is MNHNS and CDR2 SASEGT. The chain's CDR3 is CASSEPSVMGKNTYEQYF. The CDR3 region has the DNA TGTGCCAGCAGTGAACCCTCGGTGATGGGCAAAAATACCTACGAGCAGTACTTC.

The CDR3 DNA reads as TGTGCCAGCAGTTCTCCTCCAGGGGGTTACGAGCAGTACTTC. Translation gives CASSSPPGGYEQYF. This rearrangement joins TRBV6-2 or TRBV6-3 to TRBJ2-7; 7 bases are shared with TRBD1. The CDR3 runs to 14 residues. V lost 4 bases to trimming and J lost 4 bases; unmatched junction nucleotides: 7. CDR1 is MNHEY, CDR2 SVGEGT, per germline.

This clone has just one count. The chain recombines TRBV5-6 with TRBJ1-1; tentative D call: TRBD1 (5 bases). V was cut by 0 bases and J by 5 bases, with 20 bases left in between. Germline CDR1 and CDR2: SGHDT and YYEEEE. The CDR3 consists of 17 residues. CDR3 DNA sequence: TGTGCCAGCAGCTTGGCATTGGTGCAGGGACCTTGGACTGAAGCTTTCTTT. This translates into CASSLALVQGPWTEAFF.

The chain couples TRBV5-1 to TRBJ2-5; 11 positions match TRBD2. The CDR3 extends over 14 amino acids. Germline CDR1 SGHRS, CDR2 YFSETQ. Losses at the gene ends were 6 bases for V and 5 bases for J; bases not matched to a gene: 6. The DNA of the CDR3 is TGCGCCAGCAAACTAGCGGGGGTCGAGGAGACCCAGTACTTC. Its translation is CASKLAGVEETQYF.